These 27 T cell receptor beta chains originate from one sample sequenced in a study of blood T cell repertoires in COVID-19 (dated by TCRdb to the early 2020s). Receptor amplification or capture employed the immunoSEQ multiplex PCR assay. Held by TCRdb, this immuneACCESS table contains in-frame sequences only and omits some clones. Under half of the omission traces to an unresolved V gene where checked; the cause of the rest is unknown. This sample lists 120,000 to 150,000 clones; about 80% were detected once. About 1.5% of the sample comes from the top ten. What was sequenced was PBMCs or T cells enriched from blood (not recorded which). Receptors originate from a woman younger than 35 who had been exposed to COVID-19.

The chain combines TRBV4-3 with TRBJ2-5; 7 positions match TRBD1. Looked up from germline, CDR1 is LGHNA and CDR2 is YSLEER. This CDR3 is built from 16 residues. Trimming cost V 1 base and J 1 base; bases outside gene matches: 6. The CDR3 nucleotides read TGCGCCAGCAGCCAAGGCGACAGGGAGTCCCAAGAGACCCAGTACTTC. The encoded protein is CASSQGDRESQETQYF.

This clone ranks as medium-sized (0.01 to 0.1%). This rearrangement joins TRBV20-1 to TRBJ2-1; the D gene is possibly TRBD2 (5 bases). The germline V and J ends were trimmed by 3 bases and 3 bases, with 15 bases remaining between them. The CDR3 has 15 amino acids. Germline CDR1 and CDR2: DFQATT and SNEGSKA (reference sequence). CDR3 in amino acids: CSASLVAHDYNEQFF. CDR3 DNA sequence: TGCAGTGCTAGTCTGGTAGCGCATGACTACAATGAGCAGTTCTTC.

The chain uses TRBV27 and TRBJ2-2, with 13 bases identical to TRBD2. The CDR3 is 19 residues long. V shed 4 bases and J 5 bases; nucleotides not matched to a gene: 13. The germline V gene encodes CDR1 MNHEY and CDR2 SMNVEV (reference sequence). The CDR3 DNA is TGTGCCAGCAGTTCGCAACTAGCGGGAGGGCCTAGTTGGACCGGGGAGCTGTTTTTT. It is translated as CASSSQLAGGPSWTGELFF.

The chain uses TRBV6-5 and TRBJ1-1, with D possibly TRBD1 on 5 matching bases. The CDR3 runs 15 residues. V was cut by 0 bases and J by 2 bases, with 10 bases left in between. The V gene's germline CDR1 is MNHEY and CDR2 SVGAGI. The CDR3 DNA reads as TGTGCCAGCAGTTACTCAGGGGTTTCTAACACTGAAGCTTTCTTT. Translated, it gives CASSYSGVSNTEAFF.

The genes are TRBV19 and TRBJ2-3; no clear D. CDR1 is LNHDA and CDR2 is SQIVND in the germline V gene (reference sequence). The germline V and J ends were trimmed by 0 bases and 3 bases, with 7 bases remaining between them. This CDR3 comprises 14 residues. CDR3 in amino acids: CASSIDSRTDTQYF. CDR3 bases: TGTGCCAGTAGTATAGATTCGCGGACAGATACGCAGTATTTT. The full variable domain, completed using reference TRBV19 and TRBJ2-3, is DGGITQSPKYLFRKEGQNVTLSCEQNLNHDAMYWYRQDPGQGLRLIYYSQIVNDFQKGDIAEGYSVSREKKESFPLTVTSAQKNPTAFYLCASSIDSRTDTQYFGPGTRLTVL.

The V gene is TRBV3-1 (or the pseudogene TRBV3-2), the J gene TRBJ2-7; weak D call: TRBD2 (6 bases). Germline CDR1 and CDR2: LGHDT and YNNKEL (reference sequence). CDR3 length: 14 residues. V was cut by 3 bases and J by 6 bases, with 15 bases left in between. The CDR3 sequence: CASSHWRGSGEQYF. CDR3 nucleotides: TGTGCCAGCAGCCACTGGCGGGGTTCTGGCGAGCAGTACTTC.

CDR3 in amino acids: CASNPGGSEQYF. The CDR3 DNA is TGTGCCAGCAACCCGGGAGGGTCCGAGCAGTACTTC. This chain uses TRBV12-3 or TRBV12-4 with TRBJ2-7; TRBD2 matches 8 bases. CDR3 length: 12 amino acids. V lost 7 bases and J lost 6; bases outside the gene matches: 5.

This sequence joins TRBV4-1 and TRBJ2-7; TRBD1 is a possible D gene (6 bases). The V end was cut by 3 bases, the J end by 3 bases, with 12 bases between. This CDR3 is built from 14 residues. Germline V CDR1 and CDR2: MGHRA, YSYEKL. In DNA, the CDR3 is TGCGCCAGCAGCCAGCAGGGGATGAGCTACGAGCAGTACTTC. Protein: CASSQQGMSYEQYF.

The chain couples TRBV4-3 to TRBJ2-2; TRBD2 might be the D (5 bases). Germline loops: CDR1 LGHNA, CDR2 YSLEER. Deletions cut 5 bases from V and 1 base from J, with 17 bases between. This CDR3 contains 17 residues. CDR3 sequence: CASSYLMSAGNTGELFF. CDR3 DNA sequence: TGCGCCAGCAGCTACCTAATGAGCGCGGGGAACACCGGGGAGCTGTTTTTT.

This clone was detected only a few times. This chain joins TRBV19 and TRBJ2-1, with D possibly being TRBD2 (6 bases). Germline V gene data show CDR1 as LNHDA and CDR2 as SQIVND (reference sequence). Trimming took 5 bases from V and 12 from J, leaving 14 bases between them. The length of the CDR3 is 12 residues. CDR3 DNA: TGTGCCAGTAGTCCGCAAGCGGGCCCGCAGTTCTTC. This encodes CASSPQAGPQFF.

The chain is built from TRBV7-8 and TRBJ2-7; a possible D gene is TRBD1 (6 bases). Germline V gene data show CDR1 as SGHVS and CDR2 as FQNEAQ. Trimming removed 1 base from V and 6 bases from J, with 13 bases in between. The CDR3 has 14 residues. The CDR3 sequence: CASSLGARGFEQYF. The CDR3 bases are TGTGCCAGCAGCTTAGGAGCCAGGGGTTTCGAGCAGTACTTC.

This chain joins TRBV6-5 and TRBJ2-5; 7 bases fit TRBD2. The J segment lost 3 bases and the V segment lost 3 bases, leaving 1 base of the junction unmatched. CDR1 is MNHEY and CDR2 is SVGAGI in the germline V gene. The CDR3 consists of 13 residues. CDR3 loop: CASSYGGEETQYF. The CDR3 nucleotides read TGTGCCAGCAGTTATGGGGGGGAAGAGACCCAGTACTTC.

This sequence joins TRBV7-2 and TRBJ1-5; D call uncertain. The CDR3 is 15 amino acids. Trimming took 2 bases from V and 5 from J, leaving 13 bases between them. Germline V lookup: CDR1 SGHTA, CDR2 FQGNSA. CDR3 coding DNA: TGTGCCAGCAGCTTATCCGGGAGTGGGGATCAGCCCCAGCATTTT. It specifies CASSLSGSGDQPQHF.

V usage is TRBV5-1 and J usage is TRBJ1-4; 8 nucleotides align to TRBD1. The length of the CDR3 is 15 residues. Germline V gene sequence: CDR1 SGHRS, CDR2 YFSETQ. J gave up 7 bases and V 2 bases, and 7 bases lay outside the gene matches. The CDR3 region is CASSLGQGMGEKLFF. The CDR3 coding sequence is TGCGCCAGCAGCTTAGGACAGGGAATGGGTGAAAAACTGTTTTTT.

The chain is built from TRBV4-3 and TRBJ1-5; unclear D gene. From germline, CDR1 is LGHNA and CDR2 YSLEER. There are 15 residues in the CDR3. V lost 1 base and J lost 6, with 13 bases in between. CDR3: CASSQGPPGTQPQHF. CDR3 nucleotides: TGCGCCAGCAGCCAAGGGCCTCCGGGTACTCAGCCCCAGCATTTT.

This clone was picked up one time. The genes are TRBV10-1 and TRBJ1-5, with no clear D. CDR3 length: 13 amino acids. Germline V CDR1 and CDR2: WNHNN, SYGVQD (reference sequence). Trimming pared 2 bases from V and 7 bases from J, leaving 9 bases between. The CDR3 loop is CASSEGLEQPQHF. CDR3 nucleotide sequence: TGCGCCAGCAGTGAGGGGTTGGAGCAGCCCCAGCATTTT.

Here the CDR3 DNA reads TGTGCCAGCAGTGAAGCTGGGGCTACGCAGTATTTT. This translates into CASSEAGATQYF. The chain carries TRBV6-1 and TRBJ2-3; D is perhaps TRBD1 (5 bases). The CDR3 contains 12 residues. The V gene's germline CDR1 is MNHNS and CDR2 SASEGT. The germline V and J ends were trimmed by 0 bases and 8 bases, with 6 bases remaining between them.

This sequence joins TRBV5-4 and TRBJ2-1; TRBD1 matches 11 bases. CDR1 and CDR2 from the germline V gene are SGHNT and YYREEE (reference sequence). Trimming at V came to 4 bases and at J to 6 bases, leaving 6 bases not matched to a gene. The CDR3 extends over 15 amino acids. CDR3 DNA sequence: TGTGCCAGCAGCCACACCGGGACAGGGGGCAATGAGCAGTTCTTC. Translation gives CASSHTGTGGNEQFF. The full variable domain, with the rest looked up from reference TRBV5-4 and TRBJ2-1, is ETGVTQSPTHLIKTRGQQVTLRCSSQSGHNTVSWYQQALGQGPQFIFQYYREEENGRGNFPPRFSGLQFPNYSSELNVNALELDDSALYLCASSHTGTGGNEQFFGPGTRLTVL.

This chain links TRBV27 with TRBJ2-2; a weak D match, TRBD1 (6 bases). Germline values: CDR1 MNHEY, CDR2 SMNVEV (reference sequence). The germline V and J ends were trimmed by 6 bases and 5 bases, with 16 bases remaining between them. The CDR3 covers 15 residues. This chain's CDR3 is CASSPQGWSTGELFF. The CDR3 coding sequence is TGTGCCAGCAGCCCACAGGGCTGGTCGACCGGGGAGCTGTTTTTT.

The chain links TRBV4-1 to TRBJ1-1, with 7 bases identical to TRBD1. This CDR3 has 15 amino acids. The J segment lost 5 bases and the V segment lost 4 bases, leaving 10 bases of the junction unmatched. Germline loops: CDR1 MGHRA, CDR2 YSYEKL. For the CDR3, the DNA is TGCGCCAGCAGCCGCTCCCCGACAGGGAGAACTGAAGCTTTCTTT. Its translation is CASSRSPTGRTEAFF.

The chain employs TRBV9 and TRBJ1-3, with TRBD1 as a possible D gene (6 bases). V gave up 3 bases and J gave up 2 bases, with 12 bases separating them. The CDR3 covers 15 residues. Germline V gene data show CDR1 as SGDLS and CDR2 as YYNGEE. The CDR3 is CASSAGWGPGNTIYF. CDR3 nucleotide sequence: TGTGCCAGCAGCGCAGGGTGGGGGCCTGGAAACACCATATATTTT. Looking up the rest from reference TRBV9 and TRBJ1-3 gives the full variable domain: DSGVTQTPKHLITATGQRVTLRCSPRSGDLSVYWYQQSLDQGLQFLIQYYNGEERAKGNILERFSAQQFPDLHSELNLSSLELGDSALYFCASSAGWGPGNTIYFGEGSWLTVV.

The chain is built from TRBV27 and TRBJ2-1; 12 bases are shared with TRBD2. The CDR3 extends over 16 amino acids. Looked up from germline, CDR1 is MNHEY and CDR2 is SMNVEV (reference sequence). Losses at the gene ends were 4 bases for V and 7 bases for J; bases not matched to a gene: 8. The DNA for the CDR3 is TGTGCCAGCAGTTCACTAGCGGGAGGCATTAGTAATGAGCAGTTCTTC. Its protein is CASSSLAGGISNEQFF.

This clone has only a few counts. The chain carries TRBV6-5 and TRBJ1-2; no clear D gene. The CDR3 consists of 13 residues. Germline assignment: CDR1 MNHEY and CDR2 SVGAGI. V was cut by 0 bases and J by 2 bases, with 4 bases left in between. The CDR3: CASSYSYNYGYTF. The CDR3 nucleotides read TGTGCCAGCAGTTACTCCTACAACTATGGCTACACCTTC.

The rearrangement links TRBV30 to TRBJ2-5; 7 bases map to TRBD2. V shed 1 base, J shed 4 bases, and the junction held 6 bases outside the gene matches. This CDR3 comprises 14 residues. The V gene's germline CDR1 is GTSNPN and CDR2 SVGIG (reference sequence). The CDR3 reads CAWSGGRARETQYF. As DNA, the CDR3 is TGTGCCTGGAGTGGAGGGAGGGCGAGAGAGACCCAGTACTTC.

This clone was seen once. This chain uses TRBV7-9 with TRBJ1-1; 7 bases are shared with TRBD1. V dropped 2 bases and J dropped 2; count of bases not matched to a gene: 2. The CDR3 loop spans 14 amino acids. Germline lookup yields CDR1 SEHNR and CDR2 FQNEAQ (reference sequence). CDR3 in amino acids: CASSLNRGNTEAFF. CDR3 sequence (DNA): TGTGCCAGCAGCTTAAACAGGGGCAACACTGAAGCTTTCTTT. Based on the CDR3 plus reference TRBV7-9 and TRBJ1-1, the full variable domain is DTGVSQNPRHKITKRGQNVTFRCDPISEHNRLYWYRQTLGQGPEFLTYFQNEAQLEKSRLLSDRFSAERPKGSFSTLEIQRTEQGDSAMYLCASSLNRGNTEAFFGQGTRLTVV.

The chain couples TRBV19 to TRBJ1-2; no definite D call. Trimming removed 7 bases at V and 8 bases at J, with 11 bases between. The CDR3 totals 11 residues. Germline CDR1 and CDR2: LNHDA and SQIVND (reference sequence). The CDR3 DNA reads TGTGCCAGTACCCAATCTAGAGGCTACACCTTC. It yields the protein CASTQSRGYTF.

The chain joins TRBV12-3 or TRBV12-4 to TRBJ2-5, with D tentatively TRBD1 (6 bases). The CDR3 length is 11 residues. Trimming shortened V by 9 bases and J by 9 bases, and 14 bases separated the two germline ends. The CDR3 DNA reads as TGTGCCAGTAGGGGGTTTATGGCCCAGTACTTC. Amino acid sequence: CASRGFMAQYF.